The following is a T cell receptor beta chain sequence with its context. The data were produced by immunoSEQ multiplex PCR, yet TCRdb's version contains in-frame clones alone and is incomplete. The sample has roughly 84,000 clones; 80% are singletons. This sample stems from a study of blood T cell repertoires in COVID-19. Overall study context: Sites in the United States, Italy and Spain provided acute and convalescent COVID-19 samples.

CDR1 SEHNR and CDR2 FQNEAQ come from the germline V gene (reference sequence). This CDR3 is built from 12 residues. Trimming took off 0 bases at V and 5 bases at J, with 4 bases between the two ends. J is TRBJ1-2 and V is TRBV7-9; D ambiguous. Specimen: peripheral blood. The TCR was taken from a woman between 40 and 55 years old with active or convalescent COVID-19. The CDR3 sequence is CASSLASYGYTF. In DNA form, the CDR3 reads TGTGCCAGCAGCTTAGCATCATATGGCTACACCTTC.